Below are 21 T cell receptor beta chains sequenced from a single sample in a study of blood T cell repertoires in COVID-19. The table came from immunoSEQ multiplex PCR; TCRdb's copy has only in-frame clones and leaves some out. The sample comprises 200,000 to 300,000 clones, roughly 80% of which are singletons, and approximately 10% rests with the top ten. Sequencing was performed on peripheral blood. The receptors come from a woman of 80 years or more with acute or convalescent COVID-19.

This chain connects TRBV3-1 (or the pseudogene TRBV3-2) to TRBJ1-2; 7 nucleotides agree with TRBD1. This CDR3 is built from 17 residues. The germline V gene has CDR1 LGHDT and CDR2 YNNKEL (reference sequence). J was trimmed by 2 bases and V by 0 bases; bases with no gene match: 9. This chain's CDR3 is CASSQEVGNRGNYGYTF. In DNA form, the CDR3 reads TGTGCCAGCAGCCAAGAGGTTGGGAACAGGGGCAACTATGGCTACACCTTC.

This rearrangement joins TRBV5-4 to TRBJ2-7; 8 bases map to TRBD1. The CDR3 loop spans 13 amino acids. Germline CDR1 is SGHNT and CDR2 is YYREEE (reference sequence). After removal of 4 bases from V and 6 bases from J, the junction contained 6 bases not matched to a gene. CDR3 nucleotides: TGTGCCAGCAGCAAGGACAGGGCGGGCGAGCAGTACTTC. Its protein is CASSKDRAGEQYF.

The chain carries TRBV4-1 and TRBJ2-3, with 10 bases identical to TRBD2. After removal of 1 base from V and 7 bases from J, the junction contained 11 bases not matched to a gene. The length of the CDR3 is 17 residues. Germline values: CDR1 MGHRA, CDR2 YSYEKL. The DNA for the CDR3 is TGCGCCAGCAGCCAAGGGTCGTGGGGGACTAGCGCTAATACGCAGTATTTT. Its protein is CASSQGSWGTSANTQYF.

The chain combines TRBV5-3 with TRBJ2-3; 7 nucleotides line up with TRBD2. TRBV5-3 carries the ORF label, with uncertain function. This CDR3 region has 15 residues. Unmatched junction bases numbered 2, after V lost 0 bases and J lost 1 base. CDR3 nucleotide sequence: TGTGCCAGAAGCTTGGTAAGCGGGGGCACAGATACGCAGTATTTT. This translates into CARSLVSGGTDTQYF.

The J gene is TRBJ2-7, the V gene TRBV12-3 or TRBV12-4; tentative D call: TRBD1 (5 bases). Trimming shortened V by 3 bases and J by 2 bases, and 8 bases separated the two germline ends. The CDR3 has 13 residues. CDR3 coding DNA: TGTGCCAGCAGTTTGGTAGGGGCCTACGAGCAGTACTTC. This sequence encodes CASSLVGAYEQYF.

The genes are TRBV15 and TRBJ2-3; D is possibly TRBD1 (6 bases). Germline V lookup: CDR1 LNHNV, CDR2 YYDKDF (reference sequence). Deletions cut 1 base from V and 6 bases from J, with 14 bases between. The CDR3 runs to 15 residues. The CDR3 here is CATSRVSPGVDTQYF. In DNA form, the CDR3 reads TGTGCCACCAGCAGAGTATCTCCAGGGGTGGATACGCAGTATTTT.

A few counts support this clone. This chain links TRBV4-1 with TRBJ1-2, with D unresolved. The length of the CDR3 is 15 residues. The germline gives CDR1 MGHRA, CDR2 YSYEKL. Trimming left V 0 bases short and J 0 bases short, with 8 bases between. In nucleotides, the CDR3 is TGCGCCAGCAGCCAAGACCCCAGATCTAACTATGGCTACACCTTC. Its translation: CASSQDPRSNYGYTF.

This clone was counted only a few times. The V gene is TRBV29-1, the J gene TRBJ2-6; 9 nucleotides agree with TRBD1. V was pared by 6 bases and J by 0 bases, with 3 bases of the junction left unmatched. This CDR3 is 15 amino acids long. Germline V lookup: CDR1 SQVTM, CDR2 ANQGSEA. The CDR3 here is CSVLGQGSGANVLTF. CDR3 nucleotide sequence: TGCAGCGTCCTGGGACAGGGCTCTGGGGCCAACGTCCTGACTTTC.

The chain combines TRBV7-3 with TRBJ2-3; 7 nucleotides match TRBD1. With 4 bases clipped from V and 2 bases from J, the junction kept 15 bases outside the gene matches. Germline V gene sequence: CDR1 SGHTA, CDR2 FQGTGA. This CDR3 contains 18 residues. Written as DNA, the CDR3 is TGTGCCAGCAGCTCAAAAAGGACCCCGGGACAGCCCACAGATACGCAGTATTTT. It is translated as CASSSKRTPGQPTDTQYF.

The rearrangement links TRBV14 to TRBJ2-3, with D unclear. From germline, CDR1 is SGHDN and CDR2 FVKESK. This CDR3 has 12 residues. V was cut by 1 base and J by 4 bases, with 3 bases left in between. The CDR3 sequence: CASSQVADTQYF. The CDR3 nucleotides are TGTGCCAGCAGCCAAGTAGCAGATACGCAGTATTTT.

This clone has only a few counts. The CDR3 nucleotides are TGTGCCAGCAGCCCCGGACAGCGCGGCGGAGGCTACACCTTC. It encodes CASSPGQRGGGYTF. V usage is TRBV2 and J usage is TRBJ1-2; D is possibly TRBD1 (6 bases). Germline CDR1 reads SNHLY; CDR2 reads FYNNEI. This CDR3 has 14 residues. The ends were cut back, 6 bases at V and 8 bases at J, with 19 bases in the middle.

This clone was recorded once. The rearrangement joins TRBV10-3 to TRBJ1-4; 8 bases fit TRBD1. There are 14 residues in the CDR3. Trimming cost V 4 bases and J 3 bases; bases outside gene matches: 1. Looked up from germline, CDR1 is ENHRY and CDR2 is SYGVKD. CDR3 region: CAISGDRSNEKLFF. DNA of the CDR3: TGTGCCATCAGTGGGGACAGGTCTAATGAAAAACTGTTTTTT.

The chain joins TRBV6-5 to TRBJ2-7, with D perhaps TRBD2 (6 bases). The germline V gene encodes CDR1 MNHEY and CDR2 SVGAGI. V was shortened by 8 bases and J by 4 bases, with 15 bases between the two germline ends. The CDR3 consists of 13 residues. CDR3 sequence: CASVGGPKYEQYF. As DNA, the CDR3 is TGTGCCAGCGTGGGGGGTCCAAAGTACGAGCAGTACTTC.

CDR3: CASSVGWANTEAFF. CDR3 in DNA: TGTGCCAGCAGCGTAGGGTGGGCGAACACTGAAGCTTTCTTT. The chain recombines TRBV9 with TRBJ1-1; D is unclear. The CDR3 covers 14 residues. Germline CDR1 SGDLS, CDR2 YYNGEE. The V end was cut by 0 bases, the J end by 1 base, with 7 bases between. The variable domain in full, with the rest retrieved from reference TRBV9 and TRBJ1-1, is DSGVTQTPKHLITATGQRVTLRCSPRSGDLSVYWYQQSLDQGLQFLIQYYNGEERAKGNILERFSAQQFPDLHSELNLSSLELGDSALYFCASSVGWANTEAFFGQGTRLTVV.

V gene TRBV2 combines with J gene TRBJ2-1; 8 positions agree with TRBD1. Germline V lookup: CDR1 SNHLY, CDR2 FYNNEI. With V trimmed by 8 bases and J by 7 bases, 1 base remained unmatched. The length of the CDR3 is 11 residues. CDR3 bases: TGTGCCAGCCGGACAGGGAATGAGCAGTTCTTC. This encodes CASRTGNEQFF.

The chain links TRBV19 to TRBJ1-2; 8 nucleotides match TRBD1. The CDR3 spans 14 residues. V lost 2 bases to trimming and J lost 3 bases; unmatched junction nucleotides: 2. Per the germline V gene, CDR1 is LNHDA and CDR2 is SQIVND (reference sequence). The CDR3: CASSITGGDYGYTF. The CDR3 DNA follows: TGTGCCAGTAGTATAACAGGGGGTGACTATGGCTACACCTTC.

This chain connects TRBV11-3 to TRBJ2-1; possible D gene TRBD2, 7 bases. Germline loops: CDR1 SGHNT, CDR2 YENEEA. V dropped 4 bases and J dropped 7 bases, with 17 bases sitting between them. This CDR3 contains 15 residues. The CDR3 is CASSSRGAGANEQFF. CDR3 nucleotides: TGTGCCAGCAGCTCCCGGGGGGCGGGGGCGAATGAGCAGTTCTTC.

This rearrangement joins TRBV18 to TRBJ1-1; weak D call: TRBD1 (5 bases). Germline CDR1 reads KGHSH; CDR2 reads LQKENI. The CDR3 runs to 14 residues. V lost 3 bases and J lost 1, with 9 bases in between. The CDR3 DNA is TGTGCCAGCTCACCGACAGACAGGAACACTGAAGCTTTCTTT. Encoded protein: CASSPTDRNTEAFF.

The chain joins TRBV30 to TRBJ1-2, with 8 bases fitting TRBD1. The CDR3 is 14 amino acids. The V segment lost 0 bases and the J segment 5 bases; nucleotides outside the gene matches: 5. Germline CDR1 and CDR2: GTSNPN and SVGIG (reference sequence). The DNA of the CDR3 is TGTGCCTGGAGTGTACGGACAGGGATATATGGCTACACCTTC. This codes for CAWSVRTGIYGYTF. Full variable domain (missing parts from reference TRBV30 and TRBJ1-2): SQTIHQWPATLVQPVGSPLSLECTVEGTSNPNLYWYRQAAGRGLQLLFYSVGIGQISSEVPQNLSASRPQDRQFILSSKKLLLSDSGFYLCAWSVRTGIYGYTFGSGTRLTVV.

V is TRBV7-9 and J is TRBJ2-5, with TRBD2 matching over 10 bases. The V gene end was trimmed by 4 bases and the J gene end by 7 bases; junction bases not matched to a gene: 6. The CDR3 length is 14 residues. Germline V gene lookup returns CDR1 SEHNR and CDR2 FQNEAQ (reference sequence). The CDR3 loop is CASSSSGGAGTQYF. In nucleotides, the CDR3 is TGTGCCAGCAGCTCAAGCGGGGGGGCAGGGACCCAGTACTTC.

V usage is TRBV3-1 (or the pseudogene TRBV3-2) and J usage is TRBJ2-5, with 7 bases identical to TRBD2. The V and J ends lost 3 bases and 8 bases, in that order; junction bases with no gene match: 30. The CDR3 has 21 amino acids. Germline CDR1 is LGHDT and CDR2 is YNNKEL (reference sequence). DNA of the CDR3: TGTGCCAGCAGCCAGTTGATAGAGGGAAATCGGGGAGGGGTTCCAAGAGTCACCCAGTACTTC. It translates to CASSQLIEGNRGGVPRVTQYF.